These T cell receptor beta chains were read from a single sample in a study of breast tumors, draining lymph nodes, adjacent tissues. Each CDR3 protein is one row after TCRdb ran MiXCR on the multiplex PCR reads. The table lists around 230,000 distinct CDR3 sequences, under 35% of them singletons, with approximately 4% in the top ten. The sequencing sample was made of axillary lymph node tissue. The receptors were gathered from a female donor with breast cancer. Some clones in this sample may be carry-over from other donors' samples. The CDR3 runs from the conserved cysteine through the conserved F or W. The order of the fields is CDR3 DNA, CDR3 protein, J gene, D gene, clone size, V gene. The D gene is left open where the match is weak. Size values are once, few and many counts, or a class for expanded clones, and some rows have none.

CDR3nt: TGTGCCAGCAGCTTAGCTGCACAGGCCCCTGGTGGCTACCCCTTC
CDR3aa: CASSLAAQAPGGYPF
j_gene: TRBJ1-2
d_gene: -
abundance: many
v_gene: TRBV7-2

CDR3nt: TGTGCTAGTGGTTCGACAGGGCCACCTTACGAGCAGTACTTC
CDR3aa: CASGSTGPPYEQYF
j_gene: TRBJ2-7
d_gene: TRBD1
abundance: many
v_gene: TRBV12-5

CDR3nt: TGTGCCAGCATGCAGGAGCAGTACTTC
CDR3aa: CASMQEQYF
j_gene: TRBJ2-7
d_gene: -
abundance: many
v_gene: TRBV6-4

CDR3nt: TGTGCCAGCAGTGAATCACCCCTGAGACTCTACTACGAGCAGTACTTC
CDR3aa: CASSESPLRLYYEQYF
j_gene: TRBJ2-7
d_gene: -
abundance: many
v_gene: TRBV2

CDR3nt: TGTGCCAGCAGGGGCGGGAAAAGCTCCTACAATGAGCAGTTCTTC
CDR3aa: CASRGGKSSYNEQFF
j_gene: TRBJ2-1
d_gene: -
abundance: many
v_gene: TRBV2

CDR3nt: TGTGCCAGCAGCTTAAGCACCGCCACGGGAGAGACCCAGTACTTC
CDR3aa: CASSLSTATGETQYF
j_gene: TRBJ2-5
d_gene: -
abundance: many
v_gene: TRBV7-2

CDR3nt: TGTGCCAGCAGCCTGACAGGGATATCTGGAAACACCATATATTTT
CDR3aa: CASSLTGISGNTIYF
j_gene: TRBJ1-3
d_gene: TRBD1
abundance: -
v_gene: TRBV11-2

CDR3nt: TGTGCCAGCAGCCCGCCACCTCGTAGCGGGAGAAGTAACTACGAGCAGTACTTC
CDR3aa: CASSPPPRSGRSNYEQYF
j_gene: TRBJ2-7
d_gene: TRBD2
abundance: -
v_gene: TRBV7-2

CDR3nt: TGTGCCAGCAGCCAAACAGGGGGGCGAAATTCACCCCTCCACTTT
CDR3aa: CASSQTGGRNSPLHF
j_gene: TRBJ1-6
d_gene: TRBD1
abundance: -
v_gene: TRBV7-8

CDR3nt: TGCGCCAGCAGCTTACAGGGAGAGGGCACAGATACGCAGTATTTT
CDR3aa: CASSLQGEGTDTQYF
j_gene: TRBJ2-3
d_gene: -
abundance: many
v_gene: TRBV5-1

CDR3nt: TGCAGTGCTGCACTAGCGGGGGGGCAAGAGACCCAGTACTTC
CDR3aa: CSAALAGGQETQYF
j_gene: TRBJ2-5
d_gene: TRBD2
abundance: many
v_gene: TRBV20-1

CDR3nt: TGTGCCAGCAGTGACGAGGGTGCAACTAATGAAAAACTGTTTTTT
CDR3aa: CASSDEGATNEKLFF
j_gene: TRBJ1-4
d_gene: -
abundance: -
v_gene: TRBV6-4

CDR3nt: TGTGCCAGCAGCTTAACTACAGAGAACGAGCAGTACTTC
CDR3aa: CASSLTTENEQYF
j_gene: TRBJ2-7
d_gene: -
abundance: many
v_gene: TRBV7-9

CDR3nt: TGTGCCAGCAGCTCCGACGCGGGACGGTACGAGCAGTACTTC
CDR3aa: CASSSDAGRYEQYF
j_gene: TRBJ2-7
d_gene: -
abundance: once
v_gene: TRBV7-9

CDR3nt: TGTCCCAGCAGTCACCCAGGGACAGGGAACTATGGCTACACCTTC
CDR3aa: CPSSHPGTGNYGYTF
j_gene: TRBJ1-2
d_gene: TRBD1
abundance: -
v_gene: TRBV6-1

CDR3nt: TGTGCCAGCAGCTTCAGTTTAGATACGCAGTATTTT
CDR3aa: CASSFSLDTQYF
j_gene: TRBJ2-3
d_gene: -
abundance: once
v_gene: TRBV7-3

CDR3nt: TGTGCCAGCAGCTCCACTAGCGTTAGCACAGATACGCAGTATTTT
CDR3aa: CASSSTSVSTDTQYF
j_gene: TRBJ2-3
d_gene: TRBD2
abundance: many
v_gene: TRBV11-1

CDR3nt: TGTGCCAGTAGTATAGCATCTCCAGGGAGCACCGGGGAGCTGTTTTTT
CDR3aa: CASSIASPGSTGELFF
j_gene: TRBJ2-2
d_gene: -
abundance: many
v_gene: TRBV19

CDR3nt: TGTGCCAGCAGCTTACTACGAACCGGGGAGCTGCTTTTT
CDR3aa: CASSLLRTGELLF
j_gene: TRBJ2-2
d_gene: -
abundance: -
v_gene: TRBV7-2

CDR3nt: TGTGCCAGCAGCTATAGCGGGAGCTCCTACAATGAGCAGTTCTTC
CDR3aa: CASSYSGSSYNEQFF
j_gene: TRBJ2-1
d_gene: TRBD2
abundance: many
v_gene: TRBV13

CDR3nt: TGTGCCAGCAGTGAATATGGCGGGACAGGGGTCTCACCCCTCCACTTT
CDR3aa: CASSEYGGTGVSPLHF
j_gene: TRBJ1-6
d_gene: TRBD1
abundance: -
v_gene: TRBV25-1

CDR3nt: TGTGCCAGCAGCCGTACGAGGGCCGAACTAAATTCACCCCTCCACTTT
CDR3aa: CASSRTRAELNSPLHF
j_gene: TRBJ1-6
d_gene: -
abundance: many
v_gene: TRBV7-2

CDR3nt: TGTGCCATCAGTGGGGCGAGCAGAACTCAAGAGACCCAGTACTTC
CDR3aa: CAISGASRTQETQYF
j_gene: TRBJ2-5
d_gene: -
abundance: -
v_gene: TRBV10-3

CDR3nt: TGCAGTGCTCCGGGACCCACGGGGGCTGAGCAGTTCTTC
CDR3aa: CSAPGPTGAEQFF
j_gene: TRBJ2-1
d_gene: -
abundance: many
v_gene: TRBV20-1

CDR3nt: TGCAGCGGAGGAACAGGGGCGGCCTACGAGCAGTACTTC
CDR3aa: CSGGTGAAYEQYF
j_gene: TRBJ2-7
d_gene: TRBD1
abundance: many
v_gene: TRBV29-1

CDR3nt: TGTGCCAGCAGCCCAGATGGCTCGTACCAAGAGACCCAGTACTTC
CDR3aa: CASSPDGSYQETQYF
j_gene: TRBJ2-5
d_gene: -
abundance: many
v_gene: TRBV11-1

CDR3nt: TGCAGTGCTAGAGAAGCGGGGCAGGTCCCCCAGCATTTT
CDR3aa: CSAREAGQVPQHF
j_gene: TRBJ1-5
d_gene: -
abundance: -
v_gene: TRBV20-1

CDR3nt: TGCAGTGCTAGTGACAGCGTGAACACCGGGGAGCTGTTTTTT
CDR3aa: CSASDSVNTGELFF
j_gene: TRBJ2-2
d_gene: -
abundance: many
v_gene: TRBV20-1